This TCR beta chain was sequenced for a study of cytomegalovirus exposure and HLA in healthy donors. With 60 Vbeta and 13 Jbeta primers, the PCR was carried out. The protocol was immunoSEQ multiplex PCR, while the TCRdb copy is restricted to in-frame clones and leaves out a portion. The sample has fewer than 200,000 clones; around 77% are singletons. Germline CDR1 reads MNHEY; CDR2 reads SMNVEV (reference sequence). CDR3 length: 11 amino acids. J lost 3 bases, V lost 9 bases, and 1 base had no gene match. At collection, donors were nominally healthy, but unrecorded immune exposures were probable. Findings and caveats of the study: In a later analysis, HLA-C alleles had the fewest associated TCRs, DRB1 alleles the most.

A note on this clone: The antigen is not known.

The receptor was derived from a young man in good health and CMV-seropositive. The chain combines TRBV27 with TRBJ2-7; TRBD1 aligns across 8 bases. The sequencing input was PBMCs. The DNA for the CDR3 is TGTGCCAGTGGACAGGGCTACGAGCAGTACTTC. Its translation is CASGQGYEQYF.